Shown below are 8 T cell receptor beta chains from a single sample sequenced in a study of vaccination effects on CD4 cells after COVID-19. For these TCRs, the target antigens are not known. This table comes from immunoSEQ multiplex PCR, and its TCRdb copy is limited to in-frame clones, with some not included. The sample contains 50,000 to 70,000 clones, 65% to 80% of which appear only once. After around nine days in culture, the CD4+ T cells were isolated. Two-dose BNT162b2 or mRNA-1273 vaccination was given to participants. The material was CD4+ T cells from PBMCs cultured without peptide, obtained after COVID-19 vaccination. These receptors were collected from a human donor who received a COVID-19 vaccine.

Only one count was recorded for this clone. V is TRBV7-3 and J is TRBJ1-3; TRBD1 might be the D (5 bases). This CDR3 contains 17 residues. Deletions cut 0 bases from V and 0 bases from J, with 12 bases between. Germline V lookup: CDR1 SGHTA, CDR2 FQGTGA. As DNA, the CDR3 is TGTGCCAGCAGCTTAACGGGAAGGGGTTCCTCTGGAAACACCATATATTTT. Residues: CASSLTGRGSSGNTIYF.

The chain recombines TRBV5-4 with TRBJ2-2; 12 bases align to TRBD2. CDR1 and CDR2 from the germline V gene are SGHNT and YYREEE (reference sequence). This CDR3 contains 14 residues. J lost 4 bases, V lost 7 bases, and 2 bases had no gene match. The CDR3 region has the DNA TGTGCCAGCCAGACTAGCGGGGGCACCGGGGAGCTGTTTTTT. Residues: CASQTSGGTGELFF.

V and J are TRBV20-1 and TRBJ2-7, with D unclear. V lost 3 bases and J lost 2, with 11 bases in between. Germline-derived CDR1 and CDR2 are DFQATT and SNEGSKA (reference sequence). The CDR3 extends over 13 amino acids. CDR3 DNA sequence: TGCAGTGCTAGTATGCCGGGCACCTACGAGCAGTACGTC. Translated, it gives CSASMPGTYEQYV.

The rearrangement uses TRBV4-1 and TRBJ1-3, with D perhaps matching TRBD1 (6 bases). The germline CDR1 and CDR2 sequences are MGHRA and YSYEKL. This CDR3 region has 15 residues. Trimming removed 0 bases at V and 4 bases at J, with 10 bases between. CDR3 nucleotides: TGCGCCAGCAGCCAAGAGGACAGTGGAGGAAACACCATATATTTT. It translates to CASSQEDSGGNTIYF.

The chain carries TRBV9 and TRBJ1-2, with D unresolved. V lost 3 bases to trimming and J lost 3 bases, with 6 bases between them. Germline assignment: CDR1 SGDLS and CDR2 YYNGEE. The CDR3 contains 12 residues. CDR3 bases: TGTGCCAGCAGCGAAGTTGACTATGGCTACACCTTC. Its protein product is CASSEVDYGYTF.

J is TRBJ2-1 and V is TRBV5-4, with D possibly matching TRBD1 (5 bases). The V gene's germline CDR1 is SGHNT and CDR2 YYREEE (reference sequence). The V and J ends lost 4 bases and 5 bases respectively, with 16 bases between them. This CDR3 contains 15 residues. The CDR3 region is CASSPELGHNNEQFF. The CDR3 DNA reads as TGTGCCAGCAGCCCGGAGCTTGGACACAACAATGAGCAGTTCTTC.

The V call is TRBV18, the J call TRBJ1-4; 9 bases are a match to TRBD1. The CDR3 covers 16 residues. Germline CDR1 reads KGHSH; CDR2 reads LQKENI. V shed 4 bases, J shed 3 bases, and the junction held 6 bases outside the gene matches. As DNA, the CDR3 is TGTGCCAGCTCACGGGACAGGGTTCAGGCTAATGAAAAACTGTTTTTT. Translating it yields CASSRDRVQANEKLFF.

This chain connects TRBV19 to TRBJ1-2; D call uncertain. The V and J ends lost 5 bases and 12 bases respectively, with 19 bases between them. In germline, CDR1 is LNHDA, CDR2 SQIVND (reference sequence). The length of the CDR3 is 13 residues. The CDR3 here is CASSDGAPVVNTF. The CDR3 nucleotides read TGTGCCAGTAGTGACGGTGCCCCTGTAGTAAACACCTTC.